Here is one T cell receptor beta chain with its context. The entry originates in a study of T cell changes during pregnancy in multiple sclerosis. The table came from immunoSEQ multiplex PCR; TCRdb's copy has only in-frame clones and leaves some out. This table has about 79,000 clones, roughly 95% appearing once. This TCR derives from a female donor in good health, enrolled as a control in a pregnancy study. The specimen comprised peripheral blood, sampled in the second trimester of pregnancy.

Here the CDR3 DNA reads TGTGCCAGCAGTTTATCCGGGACAGGGAATCAGCCCCAGCATTTT. Translation: CASSLSGTGNQPQHF. V gene TRBV27 combines with J gene TRBJ1-5; 9 nucleotides agree with TRBD1. The CDR3 extends over 15 amino acids. With 0 bases clipped from V and 4 bases from J, the junction kept 1 base outside the gene matches. Looked up from germline, CDR1 is MNHEY and CDR2 is SMNVEV (reference sequence).